Listed below are T cell receptor beta chains from one sample, sequenced in a study of Graves' ophthalmopathy and Graves' hyperthyroidism. TCRdb reprocessed the multiplex PCR reads with MiXCR, giving one entry per CDR3 protein. The sample has roughly 500,000 distinct CDR3 sequences; approximately 15% are singletons. Sequences were obtained from blood. The receptors here all came from a woman between 25 and 40 years old with Graves' ophthalmopathy. CDR3s include the opening cysteine and the closing phenylalanine or tryptophan. D genes are given only for firm matches. A row's size may be missing; if present it is once, few, many or a size class.

j_call | clone_size | d_call | v_call | cdr3_aa | cdr3_nt
TRBJ1-2 | many | TRBD1 | TRBV12-3/TRBV12-4 | CASSLTGGGDGYTF | TGTGCCAGCAGTTTGACAGGGGGCGGCGATGGCTACACCTTC
TRBJ1-2 | many | TRBD1 | TRBV27 | CASSLSSRGSGYTF | TGTGCCAGCAGTTTATCGTCCAGGGGGTCTGGCTACACCTTC
TRBJ2-7 | many | . | TRBV5-1 | CASSLGGSAYEQYF | TGCGCCAGCAGCCTGGGGGGCTCAGCCTACGAGCAGTACTTC
TRBJ2-5 | many | . | TRBV6-1 | CASSEAPGQQETQYF | TGTGCCAGCAGTGAAGCCCCGGGGCAACAAGAGACCCAGTACTTC
TRBJ1-3 | few | TRBD1 | TRBV4-2 | CASSQGGGPTSLLGNTIYF | TGTGCCAGCAGCCAAGGAGGGGGCCCAACCTCGCTCCTTGGAAACACCATATATTTT
TRBJ1-5 | many | . | TRBV7-2 | CASSFRGGQPQHF | TGTGCCAGCAGCTTTAGGGGGGGTCAGCCCCAGCATTTT
TRBJ2-5 | many | . | TRBV7-2 | CASSLQGYQETQYF | TGTGCCAGCAGCTTGCAGGGGTACCAAGAGACCCAGTACTTC
TRBJ1-1 | many | . | TRBV29-1 | CSVEGNRMNTEAFF | TGCAGCGTTGAGGGGAACAGGATGAACACTGAAGCTTTCTTT
TRBJ2-5 | few | TRBD2 | TRBV2 | CASRLAGGRRQETKYF | TGTGCCAGCAGACTAGCGGGGGGAAGGAGACAAGAGACCAAGTACTTC
TRBJ2-5 | few | . | TRBV27 | CASSYDAGIQETQYF | TGTGCCAGCAGTTATGATGCGGGCATCCAAGAGACCCAGTACTTC
TRBJ1-5 | many | TRBD1 | TRBV5-1 | CASSPGQGASNQPQHF | TGCGCCAGCAGTCCGGGACAGGGGGCTAGCAATCAGCCCCAGCATTTT
TRBJ1-1 | many | TRBD1 | TRBV29-1 | CSADRGEGTEAFF | TGCAGCGCCGACAGGGGAGAGGGCACTGAAGCTTTCTTT
TRBJ1-1 | . | . | TRBV6-1 | CASSAFRVSVTEAFF | TGTGCCAGCAGCGCATTCAGGGTTTCGGTCACTGAAGCTTTCTTT
TRBJ1-1 | many | TRBD1 | TRBV5-1 | CASSVQGVNTEAFF | TGCGCCAGCAGCGTACAGGGGGTTAACACTGAAGCTTTCTTT
TRBJ2-2 | . | . | TRBV7-8 | CASSLAGSGAELFF | TGTGCCAGCAGCTTAGCGGGATCGGGGGCGGAGCTGTTTTTT
TRBJ2-7 | few | TRBD2 | TRBV5-1 | CASSTTSGPAVYF | TGCGCCAGCAGCACGACTAGCGGACCCGCCGTGTACTTC
TRBJ2-5 | few | . | TRBV7-2 | CASSLDSGRGETQYF | TGTGCCAGCAGCTTAGATTCGGGGCGGGGAGAGACCCAGTACTTC
TRBJ1-5 | many | TRBD1 | TRBV28 | CASRGQGNNQPQHF | TGTGCCAGCAGGGGACAGGGGAACAATCAGCCCCAGCATTTT
TRBJ2-5 | . | . | TRBV7-2 | CASSLVAPVQQTQYF | TGTGCCAGCAGCTTAGTGGCGCCAGTGCAACAGACCCAGTACTTC
TRBJ1-1 | many | . | TRBV13 | CASSLSTEKAFF | TGTGCCAGCAGCTTAAGCACAGAGAAAGCTTTCTTT
TRBJ2-7 | many | . | TRBV20-1 | CSARLSGEGSPSYEQYF | TGCAGTGCTAGATTATCGGGAGAGGGGTCCCCTTCCTACGAGCAGTACTTC
TRBJ1-5 | . | . | TRBV6-2/TRBV6-3 | CASSYSDQIRQPLHF | TGTGCCAGCAGTTACTCAGACCAAATTCGTCAGCCCCTGCATTTT
TRBJ1-1 | many | TRBD1 | TRBV28 | CASLTGARNTEAFF | TGTGCCAGCCTGACAGGGGCTAGGAACACTGAAGCTTTCTTT
TRBJ1-1 | . | . | TRBV4-1 | CASSPQNRNPWNTEACF | TGCGCCAGCAGCCCTCAAAACAGGAACCCATGGAACACTGAAGCTTGCTTT